What follows is one T cell receptor (beta chain) and its context. TCRdb re-called the RT-PCR reads with MiXCR, one entry per CDR3 protein. The sample lists about 680,000 distinct CDR3 sequences, over 12% seen once, with about 3.9% in the top ten. The V gene lost 0 bases and the J gene lost 8 bases, with 19 bases spanning the gap. Per the germline V gene, CDR1 is SEHNR and CDR2 is FQNEAQ (reference sequence). The CDR3 sequence is 16 residues long. This sequence originates from a female donor in good health, serving as a healthy control. V is TRBV7-9 and J is TRBJ1-2; possible D gene TRBD1, 6 bases. Sequencing was performed on memory CD4+ T cells from blood. The CDR3 region is CASSLAPSEQGRGYTF. CDR3 DNA: TGTGCCAGCAGCTTAGCGCCCTCTGAACAGGGACGGGGCTACACCTTC. Full variable domain (remainder filled in from reference TRBV7-9 and TRBJ1-2): DTGVSQNPRHKITKRGQNVTFRCDPISEHNRLYWYRQTLGQGPEFLTYFQNEAQLEKSRLLSDRFSAERPKGSFSTLEIQRTEQGDSAMYLCASSLAPSEQGRGYTFGSGTRLTVV.